What follows are 19 T cell receptor beta chains derived from one specimen sequenced in a study of T cells in Graves' hyperthyroidism and ophthalmopathy (dated by TCRdb to about 2019). Libraries were prepared through multiplex PCR. Sequenced on an Illumina HiSeq 2000. The TCR beta CDR3 regions were amplified from RNA transcripts. The first round of RT-PCR for the TCR CDR3 was performed with the HTBI primer set and the Qiagen OneStep RT-PCR kit. TCRdb reprocessing: public reads trimmed at Q25 with fastp, clones called with MiXCR, in-frame beta chains kept. Each entry is one CDR3 protein sequence, shown with its most common DNA and genes. This sample lists over 350,000 distinct CDR3 sequences; more than 12% were detected once. Around 28% of the sample is taken by the ten largest. The material sequenced was blood. The receptors stem from a man over 45 with Graves' ophthalmopathy.

This clonotype was counted between two and nine times. This chain joins TRBV29-1 and TRBJ1-1; D remains unclear. The CDR3 is made up of 13 amino acids. Germline V gene lookup returns CDR1 SQVTM and CDR2 ANQGSEA. Trimming stripped 7 bases from V and 2 bases from J, with 14 bases between. The CDR3 nucleotides read TGCAGCGCCAGACTCGCTTCTAACACTGAAGCTTTCTTT. Translated, it gives CSARLASNTEAFF.

Note on this clonotype: A much larger clone differs by one base, so this may be a read error. This chain uses TRBV6-1 with TRBJ2-1; no reliable D call. Germline values: CDR1 MNHNS, CDR2 SASEGT. Trimming shortened V by 2 bases and J by 8 bases, and 4 bases separated the two germline ends. This CDR3 is built from 11 residues. CDR3 coding DNA: TGTGCCAGCAGTGAAATGTATGAGCAGTTCTTC. Translation gives CASSEMYEQFF.

This clonotype was seen repeatedly, ten times or more. The V call is TRBV27, the J call TRBJ2-7; D is perhaps TRBD2 (6 bases). V lost 7 bases, J lost 7 bases, and 26 bases lay in between. The CDR3 extends over 16 amino acids. Germline V gene sequence: CDR1 MNHEY, CDR2 SMNVEV (reference sequence). The CDR3: CASTPMIEAAAGEQYF. CDR3 nucleotide sequence: TGTGCCAGCACCCCCATGATAGAGGCAGCGGCGGGAGAGCAGTACTTC.

As to this clonotype: A much bigger clone sits one base away, suggesting this may be a read error. The genes are TRBV12-3 or TRBV12-4 and TRBJ1-1; D might be TRBD1 (5 bases). V lost 2 bases and J lost 4, with 11 bases in between. The CDR3 covers 14 residues. The CDR3 protein is CASSLMGQGTEAFF. CDR3 coding DNA: TGTGCCAGCAGTTTAATGGGGCAGGGCACTGAAGCTTTCTTT.

V gene TRBV3-1 combines with J gene TRBJ2-3; 7 bases match TRBD2. CDR1 is LGHDT, CDR2 YNNKEL, per germline (reference sequence). The trim removed 1 base at V and 2 bases at J, leaving 6 bases unmatched. The CDR3 totals 16 residues. The DNA of the CDR3 is TGTGCCAGCAGCCAAGCTCTAGCGGACATCACAGATACGCAGTATTTT. Residues: CASSQALADITDTQYF.

This clonotype was found many times. This rearrangement joins TRBV9 to TRBJ2-7; 8 bases are shared with TRBD2. V was pared by 2 bases and J by 5 bases, with 6 bases of the junction left unmatched. CDR1 is SGDLS and CDR2 is YYNGEE in the germline V gene. This CDR3 region has 14 residues. CDR3 in amino acids: CASSVTLTSDEQYF. CDR3 coding DNA: TGTGCCAGCAGCGTCACGCTGACTAGCGACGAGCAGTACTTC.

The chain combines TRBV5-1 with TRBJ1-1, with 10 bases that match TRBD1. The CDR3 spans 16 residues. With V trimmed by 4 bases and J by 3 bases, 9 bases remained unmatched. Germline loops: CDR1 SGHRS, CDR2 YFSETQ. CDR3 coding DNA: TGCGCCAGCAGCCAAGGGACAGGGGTAGTCGACACTGAAGCTTTCTTT. Its protein is CASSQGTGVVDTEAFF.

CDR3 amino acids: CASSSSWGRYEQYF. Written as DNA, the CDR3 is TGCGCCAGCAGCTCCTCGTGGGGACGATACGAGCAGTACTTC. The chain joins TRBV5-1 to TRBJ2-7; the D gene could be TRBD1 or TRBD2 (5 bases each). Germline values: CDR1 SGHRS, CDR2 YFSETQ. The CDR3 covers 14 residues. The V end was cut by 3 bases, the J end by 4 bases, with 14 bases between.

The chain links TRBV6-1 to TRBJ1-4; D ambiguous. Looked up from germline, CDR1 is MNHNS and CDR2 is SASEGT. The CDR3 extends over 14 amino acids. V was pared by 1 base and J by 5 bases, with 8 bases between. Here the CDR3 reads CASSEVGRNEKLFF. For the CDR3, the DNA is TGTGCCAGCAGTGAAGTGGGCAGAAATGAAAAACTGTTTTTT.

This clonotype was picked up many times. This rearrangement joins TRBV2 to TRBJ2-1; D gene uncertain. The CDR3 spans 12 residues. Germline loops: CDR1 SNHLY, CDR2 FYNNEI. Between the trimmed V and J ends, which lost 2 bases and 4 bases, there was a span of 3 bases. Here the CDR3 DNA reads TGTGCCAGCAGTGAATATTACAATGAGCAGTTCTTC. It translates to CASSEYYNEQFF.

This clonotype was seen many times. The chain is built from TRBV20-1 and TRBJ2-7, with D possibly called TRBD1 or TRBD2 (5 bases each). The CDR3 has 13 amino acids. Trimming stripped 1 base from V and 5 bases from J, with 12 bases between. Germline V gene lookup returns CDR1 DFQATT and CDR2 SNEGSKA (reference sequence). The chain's CDR3 is CSARGEGPDEQYF. Written as DNA, the CDR3 is TGCAGTGCTAGAGGAGAGGGGCCAGACGAGCAGTACTTC.

CDR3 DNA sequence: TGCAGCGTGGGCGCGGGAGGTTACACAGATACGCAGTATTTT. Residues: CSVGAGGYTDTQYF. The genes are TRBV29-1 and TRBJ2-3; 8 positions match TRBD2. The germline V gene has CDR1 SQVTM and CDR2 ANQGSEA. V lost 6 bases, J lost 2 bases, and 7 bases stayed unmatched. The CDR3 sequence is 14 residues long.

This chain connects TRBV24-1 to TRBJ2-7; D perhaps matches TRBD1 (6 bases). CDR1 and CDR2 from the germline V gene are KGHDR and SFDVKD. The CDR3 loop spans 15 amino acids. Between the trimmed V and J ends, which lost 6 bases and 0 bases, there was a span of 14 bases. DNA for the CDR3: TGTGCCACCAGTTCCGGCAGGGGCCACTCCTACGAGCAGTACTTC. Its translation is CATSSGRGHSYEQYF.

This clonotype has ten or more counts. The CDR3 sequence is CASSVHDGQPQHF. In nucleotides, the CDR3 is TGTGCCAGCAGTGTTCACGACGGTCAGCCCCAGCATTTT. V gene TRBV2 combines with J gene TRBJ1-5, with D uncertain. Germline V gives CDR1 SNHLY, CDR2 FYNNEI. V lost 4 bases and J 6 bases, leaving 10 bases between the germline ends. The CDR3 is 13 residues long.

This clonotype occurred once. This may come from a read error, since a much larger clone is one base off. The chain carries TRBV29-1 and TRBJ1-2, with 10 bases that match TRBD1. Germline V gene data show CDR1 as SQVTM and CDR2 as ANQGSEA. This CDR3 contains 12 residues. The CDR3 reads CSVEDRGLGYTF. For the CDR3, the DNA is TGCAGCGTGGAAGACAGGGGGCTTGGCTACACCTTC. Combining the CDR3 with reference TRBV29-1 and TRBJ1-2 gives the whole variable domain SAVISQKPSRDICQRGTSLTIQCQVDSQVTMMFWYRQQPGQSLTLIATANQGSEATYESGFVIDKFPISRPNLTFSTLTVSNMSPEDSSIYLCSVEDRGLGYTFGSGTRLTVV.

The chain recombines TRBV6-2 or TRBV6-3 with TRBJ2-3, with 8 nucleotides matching TRBD2. The V and J ends lost 0 bases and 6 bases, in that order; junction bases with no gene match: 11. The CDR3 sequence is 17 residues long. The germline V gene encodes CDR1 MNHEY and CDR2 SVGEGT. CDR3 in DNA: TGTGCCAGCAGTTACTCGAAGTTCCGGACTAGCATGGATACGCAGTATTTT. Translating gives CASSYSKFRTSMDTQYF.

The chain recombines TRBV20-1 with TRBJ1-5; D possibly corresponds to TRBD1 (5 bases). The CDR3 consists of 15 residues. Trimming cost V 0 bases and J 3 bases, with 12 bases left between them. CDR1 DFQATT and CDR2 SNEGSKA come from the germline V gene (reference sequence). The CDR3, as DNA: TGCAGTGCTAGAGATTCGGAGGGGAACAATCAGCCCCAGCATTTT. Translating it yields CSARDSEGNNQPQHF.

This clonotype appeared many times. The chain employs TRBV28 and TRBJ2-7; 10 bases agree with TRBD2. The CDR3 has 15 amino acids. With 3 bases clipped from V and 4 bases from J, the junction kept 6 bases outside the gene matches. Germline CDR1 and CDR2: MDHEN and SYDVKM. This CDR3 is CASSFLAGVSYEQYF. For the CDR3, the DNA is TGTGCCAGCAGTTTCCTAGCGGGAGTCTCATACGAGCAGTACTTC. Full variable domain (remainder filled in from reference TRBV28 and TRBJ2-7): DVKVTQSSRYLVKRTGEKVFLECVQDMDHENMFWYRQDPGLGLRLIYFSYDVKMKEKGDIPEGYSVSREKKERFSLILESASTNQTSMYLCASSFLAGVSYEQYFGPGTRLTVT.

This clonotype was counted only a few times. V gene TRBV7-2 combines with J gene TRBJ1-2, with D tentatively TRBD1 (6 bases). The CDR3 covers 14 residues. V lost 3 bases, J lost 8 bases, and 16 bases lay in between. Germline V gene lookup returns CDR1 SGHTA and CDR2 FQGNSA. CDR3 residues: CASSFGGGGSGYTF. CDR3 sequence (DNA): TGTGCCAGCAGCTTCGGGGGTGGGGGCAGCGGCTACACCTTC. The entire variable domain, with the rest obtained from reference TRBV7-2 and TRBJ1-2, is as follows: GAGVSQSPSNKVTEKGKDVELRCDPISGHTALYWYRQSLGQGLEFLIYFQGNSAPDKSGLPSDRFSAERTGGSVSTLTIQRTQQEDSAVYLCASSFGGGGSGYTFGSGTRLTVV.